Listed below are T cell receptor beta chains from one sample, sequenced in a study of blood T cells in healthy people across ages. One entry per CDR3 protein, called by TCRdb with MiXCR from the 5' RACE reads. Of fewer than 650,000 distinct CDR3 sequences listed, about 27% are singletons. The data were also submitted as part of a second study, on T cells of mothers and their children.

Sequenced material: blood. The receptors shown here come from a boy younger than 10 in good health. CDR3s include the opening cysteine and the closing phenylalanine or tryptophan.

J | V | CDR3
TRBJ2-5 | TRBV30 | CAWSVPGYQETQYF
TRBJ2-7 | TRBV5-5 | CASSPIRQVLDEQYF
TRBJ1-2 | TRBV5-6 | CASSLGAVMSNYGYTF
TRBJ2-3 | TRBV3-1 | CASSPSTRPDTQYF
TRBJ2-5 | TRBV2 | CASSEARGETQYF
TRBJ1-2 | TRBV29-1 | CSVLDRVGINYGYTF
TRBJ2-2 | TRBV4-1 | CASRAQVSVTNTGELFF
TRBJ1-2 | TRBV12-5 | CASGPDGDGYTF
NA | TRBV3-1 | CASSPAGQKNEQFF
TRBJ1-1 | TRBV12-3/TRBV12-4 | CASSLRTPTEAFF
TRBJ2-2 | TRBV6-5 | CASSFSSGRTNTGELFF
TRBJ1-2 | TRBV6-1 | CASSTVGGYTF
TRBJ1-2 | TRBV7-9 | CASSTTGVYGYTF
TRBJ2-7 | TRBV2 | CASSERSGPSYEQYF
TRBJ2-7 | TRBV27 | CASGQVISSYEQYF
TRBJ1-1 | TRBV5-6 | CASSSRWDRGQLNTEAFF
TRBJ2-7 | TRBV6-1 | CASSRYGSSGSSDEQYF
NA | TRBV3-1 | CASSQVSSAFEQYF
TRBJ2-7 | TRBV28 | CASSLSLTGSYEQYF
TRBJ1-4 | TRBV12-3/TRBV12-4 | CASSPRPGGNEKLFF